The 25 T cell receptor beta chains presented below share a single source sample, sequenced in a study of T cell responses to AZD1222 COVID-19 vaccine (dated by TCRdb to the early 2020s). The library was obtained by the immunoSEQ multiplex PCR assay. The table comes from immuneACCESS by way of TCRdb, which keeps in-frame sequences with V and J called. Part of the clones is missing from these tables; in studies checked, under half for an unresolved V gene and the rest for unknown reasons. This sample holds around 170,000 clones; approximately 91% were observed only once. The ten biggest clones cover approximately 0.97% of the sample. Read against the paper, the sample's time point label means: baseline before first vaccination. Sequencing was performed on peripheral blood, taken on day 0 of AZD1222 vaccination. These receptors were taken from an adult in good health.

CDR3 in DNA: TGTGCCAGCAGACAAAGCCCCAACGTTCGAGAGACCCAGTACTTC. Encoded protein: CASRQSPNVRETQYF. The rearrangement links TRBV6-4 to TRBJ2-5, with D unclear. The germline gives CDR1 MRHNA, CDR2 SNTAGT. The V end lost 6 bases, the J end lost 4 bases, and 18 bases lay between the germline ends. This CDR3 has 15 amino acids.

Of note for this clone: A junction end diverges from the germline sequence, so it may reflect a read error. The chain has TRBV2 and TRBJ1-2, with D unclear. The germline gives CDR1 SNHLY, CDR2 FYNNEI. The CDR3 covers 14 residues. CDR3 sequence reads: CASREVTGNYGYTF. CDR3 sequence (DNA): TGTGCCAGCAGGGAAGTGACGGGGAACTATGGCTACACCTTC. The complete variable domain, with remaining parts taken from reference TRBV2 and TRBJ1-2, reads EPEVTQTPSHQVTQMGQEVILRCVPISNHLYFYWYRQILGQKVEFLVSFYNNEISEKSEIFDDQFSVERPDGSNFTLKIRSTKLEDSAMYFCASREVTGNYGYTFGSGTRLTVV.

CDR3 DNA: TGTGCCACCAGCTCACTAGCGGGAGGTGATAGTGAGCAGTTCTTC. Encoded protein: CATSSLAGGDSEQFF. V usage is TRBV15 and J usage is TRBJ2-1; TRBD2 agrees at 12 bases. Germline V gene sequence: CDR1 LNHNV, CDR2 YYDKDF (reference sequence). After removal of 5 bases from V and 9 bases from J, the junction contained 8 bases not matched to a gene. This CDR3 has 15 amino acids.

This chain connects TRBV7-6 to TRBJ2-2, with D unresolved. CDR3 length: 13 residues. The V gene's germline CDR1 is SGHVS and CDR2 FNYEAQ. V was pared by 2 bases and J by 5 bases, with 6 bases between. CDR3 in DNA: TGTGCCAGCAGCTTATTGGTTACCGGGGAGCTGTTTTTT. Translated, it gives CASSLLVTGELFF.

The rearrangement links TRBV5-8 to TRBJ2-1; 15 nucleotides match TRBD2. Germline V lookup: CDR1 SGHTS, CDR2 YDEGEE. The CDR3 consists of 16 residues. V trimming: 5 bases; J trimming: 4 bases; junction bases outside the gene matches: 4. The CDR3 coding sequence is TGTGCCAGCAGGTCCGGGACTAGCGGGGGGTACAATGAGCAGTTCTTC. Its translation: CASRSGTSGGYNEQFF.

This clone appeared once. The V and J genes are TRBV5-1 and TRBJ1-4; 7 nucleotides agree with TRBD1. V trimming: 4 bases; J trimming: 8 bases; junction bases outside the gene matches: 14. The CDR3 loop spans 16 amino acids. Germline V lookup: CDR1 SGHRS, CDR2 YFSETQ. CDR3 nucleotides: TGCGCCAGCAGCCGGGCTACAGGGGCCGAAGACGAAAAACTGTTTTTT. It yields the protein CASSRATGAEDEKLFF.

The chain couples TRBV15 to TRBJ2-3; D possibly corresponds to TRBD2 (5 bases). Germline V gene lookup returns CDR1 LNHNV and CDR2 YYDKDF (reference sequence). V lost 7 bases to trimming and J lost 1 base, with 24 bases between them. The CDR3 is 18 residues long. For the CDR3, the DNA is TGTGCCACCAAACCAAGAAAGGTGGGAGAGATTGGCACAGATACGCAGTATTTT. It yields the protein CATKPRKVGEIGTDTQYF.

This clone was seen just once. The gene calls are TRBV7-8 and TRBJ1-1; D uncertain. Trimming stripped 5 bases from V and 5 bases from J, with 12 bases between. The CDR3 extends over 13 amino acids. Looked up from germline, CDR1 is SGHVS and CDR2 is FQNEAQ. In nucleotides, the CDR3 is TGTGCCAGCAGCCGTGCCGGACGGACTGAAGCTTTCTTT. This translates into CASSRAGRTEAFF.

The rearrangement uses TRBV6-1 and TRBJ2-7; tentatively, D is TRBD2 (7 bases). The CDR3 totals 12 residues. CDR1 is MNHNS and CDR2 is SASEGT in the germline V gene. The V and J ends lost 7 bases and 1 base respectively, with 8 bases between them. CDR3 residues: CASKGGSYEQYF. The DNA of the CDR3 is TGTGCCAGCAAGGGGGGGTCCTACGAGCAGTACTTC.

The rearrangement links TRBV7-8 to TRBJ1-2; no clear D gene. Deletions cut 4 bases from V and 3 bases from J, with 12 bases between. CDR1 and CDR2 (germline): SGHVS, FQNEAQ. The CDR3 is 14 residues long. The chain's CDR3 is CASSSTTVDYGYTF. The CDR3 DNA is TGTGCCAGCAGCTCTACGACGGTCGACTATGGCTACACCTTC.

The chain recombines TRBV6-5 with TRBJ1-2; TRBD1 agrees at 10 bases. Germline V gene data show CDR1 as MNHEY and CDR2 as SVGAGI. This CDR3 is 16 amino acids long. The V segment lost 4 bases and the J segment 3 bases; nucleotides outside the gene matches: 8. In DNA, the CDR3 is TGTGCCAGCAGTTGGGCGGGGGACAGGGGATACTATGGCTACACCTTC. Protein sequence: CASSWAGDRGYYGYTF.

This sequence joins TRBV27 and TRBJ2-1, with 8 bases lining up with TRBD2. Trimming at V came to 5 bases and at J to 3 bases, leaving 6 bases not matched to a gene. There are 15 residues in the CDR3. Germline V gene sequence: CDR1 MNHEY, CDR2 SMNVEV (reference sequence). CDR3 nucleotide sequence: TGTGCCAGCAGTCGCGGGACTAGGGGCTACAATGAGCAGTTCTTC. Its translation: CASSRGTRGYNEQFF.

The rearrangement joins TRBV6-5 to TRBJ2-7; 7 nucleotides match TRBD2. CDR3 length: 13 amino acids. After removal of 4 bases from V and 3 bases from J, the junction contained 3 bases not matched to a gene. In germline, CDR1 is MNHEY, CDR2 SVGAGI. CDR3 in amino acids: CASSSGRVYEQYF. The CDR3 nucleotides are TGTGCCAGCAGTTCGGGGAGGGTCTACGAGCAGTACTTC.

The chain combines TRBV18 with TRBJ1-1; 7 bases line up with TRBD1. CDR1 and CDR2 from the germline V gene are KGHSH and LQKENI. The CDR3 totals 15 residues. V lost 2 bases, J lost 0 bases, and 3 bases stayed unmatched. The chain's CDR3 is CASSPGQALNTEAFF. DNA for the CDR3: TGTGCCAGCTCACCAGGACAGGCCTTGAACACTGAAGCTTTCTTT.

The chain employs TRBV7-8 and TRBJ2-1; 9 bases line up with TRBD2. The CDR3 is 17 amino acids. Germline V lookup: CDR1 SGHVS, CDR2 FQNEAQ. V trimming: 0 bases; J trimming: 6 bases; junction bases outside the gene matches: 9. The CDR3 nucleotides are TGTGCCAGCAGCTTAGCGGGGGGGGCTAGCGGGACCAATGAGCAGTTCTTC. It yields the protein CASSLAGGASGTNEQFF.

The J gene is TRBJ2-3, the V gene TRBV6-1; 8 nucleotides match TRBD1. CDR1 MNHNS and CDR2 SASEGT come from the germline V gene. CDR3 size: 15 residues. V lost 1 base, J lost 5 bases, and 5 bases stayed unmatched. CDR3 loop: CASSEVDRGGDTQYF. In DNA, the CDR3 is TGTGCCAGCAGTGAAGTTGACAGGGGTGGAGATACGCAGTATTTT.

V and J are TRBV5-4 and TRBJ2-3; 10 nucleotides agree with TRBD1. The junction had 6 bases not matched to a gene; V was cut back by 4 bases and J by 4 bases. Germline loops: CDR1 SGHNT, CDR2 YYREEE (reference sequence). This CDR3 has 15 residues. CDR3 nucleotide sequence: TGTGCCAGCAGCGGGGCAGGGACAGGGGCAGATACGCAGTATTTT. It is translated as CASSGAGTGADTQYF.

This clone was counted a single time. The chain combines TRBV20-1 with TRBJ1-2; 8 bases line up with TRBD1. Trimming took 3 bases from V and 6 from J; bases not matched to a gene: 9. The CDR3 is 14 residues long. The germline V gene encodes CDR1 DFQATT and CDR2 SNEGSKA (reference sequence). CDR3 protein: CSASPRQGADGYTF. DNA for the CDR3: TGCAGTGCTAGTCCTCGGCAGGGGGCGGATGGCTACACCTTC.

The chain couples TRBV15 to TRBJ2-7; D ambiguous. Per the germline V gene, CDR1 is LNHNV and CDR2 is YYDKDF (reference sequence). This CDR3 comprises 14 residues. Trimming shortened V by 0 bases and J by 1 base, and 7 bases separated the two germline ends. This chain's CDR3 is CATSRDVESYEQYF. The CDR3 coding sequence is TGTGCCACCAGCAGAGATGTAGAGTCCTACGAGCAGTACTTC.

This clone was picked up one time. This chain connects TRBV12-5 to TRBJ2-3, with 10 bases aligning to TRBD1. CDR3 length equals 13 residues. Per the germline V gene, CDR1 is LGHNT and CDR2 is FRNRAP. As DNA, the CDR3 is TGTGGTTGCGGGACAGGGGAACACGATACGCAGTATTTT. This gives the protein CGCGTGEHDTQYF. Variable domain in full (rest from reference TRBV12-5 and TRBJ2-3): DARVTQTPRHKVTEMGQEVTMRCQPILGHNTVFWYRQTMMQGLELLAYFRNRAPLDDSGMPKDRFSAEMPDATLATLKIQPSEPRDSAVYFCGCGTGEHDTQYFGPGTRLTVL.

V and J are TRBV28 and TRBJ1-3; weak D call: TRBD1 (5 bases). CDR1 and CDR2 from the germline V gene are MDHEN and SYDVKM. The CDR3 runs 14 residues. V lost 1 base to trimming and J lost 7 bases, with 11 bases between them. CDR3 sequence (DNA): TGTGCCAGCAGTTTATCGCAGGGAGGGAACACCATATATTTT. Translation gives CASSLSQGGNTIYF.

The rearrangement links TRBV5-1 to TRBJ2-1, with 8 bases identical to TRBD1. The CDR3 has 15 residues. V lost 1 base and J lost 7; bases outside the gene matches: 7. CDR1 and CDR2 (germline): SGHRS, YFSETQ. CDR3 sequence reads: CASSLYRGMENEQFF. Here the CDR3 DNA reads TGCGCCAGCAGCTTGTACAGGGGGATGGAAAATGAGCAGTTCTTC.

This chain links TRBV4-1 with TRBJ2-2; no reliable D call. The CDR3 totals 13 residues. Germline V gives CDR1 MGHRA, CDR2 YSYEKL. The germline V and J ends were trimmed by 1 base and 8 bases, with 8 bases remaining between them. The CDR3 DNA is TGCGCCAGCAGCCAAGTGTGGGGAGGGGAGCTGTTTTTT. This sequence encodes CASSQVWGGELFF.

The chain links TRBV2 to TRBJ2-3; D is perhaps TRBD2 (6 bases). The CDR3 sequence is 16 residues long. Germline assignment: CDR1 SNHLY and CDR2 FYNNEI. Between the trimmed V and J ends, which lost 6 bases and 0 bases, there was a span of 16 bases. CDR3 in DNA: TGTGCCAGCAGGGCACCGGGACTGTCTAGCACAGATACGCAGTATTTT. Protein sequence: CASRAPGLSSTDTQYF.

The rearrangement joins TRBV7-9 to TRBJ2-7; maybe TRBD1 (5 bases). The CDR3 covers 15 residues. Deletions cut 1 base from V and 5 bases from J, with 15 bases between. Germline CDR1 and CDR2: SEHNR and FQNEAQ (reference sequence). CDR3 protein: CASSLEQVLWNEQYF. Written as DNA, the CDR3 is TGTGCCAGCAGCTTAGAACAGGTTCTCTGGAACGAGCAGTACTTC.